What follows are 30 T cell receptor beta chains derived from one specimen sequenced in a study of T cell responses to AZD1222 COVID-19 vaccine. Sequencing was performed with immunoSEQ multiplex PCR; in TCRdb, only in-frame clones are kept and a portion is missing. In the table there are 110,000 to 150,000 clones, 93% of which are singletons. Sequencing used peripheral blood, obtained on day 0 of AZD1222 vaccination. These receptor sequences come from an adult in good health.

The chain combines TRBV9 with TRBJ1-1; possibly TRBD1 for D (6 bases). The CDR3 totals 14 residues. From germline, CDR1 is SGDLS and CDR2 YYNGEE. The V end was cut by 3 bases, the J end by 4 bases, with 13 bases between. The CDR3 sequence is CASSGTGQSTEAFF. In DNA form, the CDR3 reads TGTGCCAGCAGCGGAACCGGACAGAGCACTGAAGCTTTCTTT.

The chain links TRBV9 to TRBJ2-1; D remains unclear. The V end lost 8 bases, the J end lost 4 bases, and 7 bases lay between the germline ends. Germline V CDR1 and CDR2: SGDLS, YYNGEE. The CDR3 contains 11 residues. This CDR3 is CASSGYNEQFF. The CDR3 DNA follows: TGTGCCAGTTCGGGTTACAATGAGCAGTTCTTC. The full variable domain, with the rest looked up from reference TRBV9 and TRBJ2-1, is DSGVTQTPKHLITATGQRVTLRCSPRSGDLSVYWYQQSLDQGLQFLIQYYNGEERAKGNILERFSAQQFPDLHSELNLSSLELGDSALYFCASSGYNEQFFGPGTRLTVL.

As DNA, the CDR3 is TGTGCCAGCAGCCAGACAGGGGTTGGCTACACCTTC. It encodes CASSQTGVGYTF. This chain uses TRBV6-5 with TRBJ1-2; TRBD1 matches 8 bases. Germline lookup yields CDR1 MNHEY and CDR2 SVGAGI. J lost 7 bases, V lost 6 bases, and 4 bases had no gene match. CDR3 length equals 12 residues.

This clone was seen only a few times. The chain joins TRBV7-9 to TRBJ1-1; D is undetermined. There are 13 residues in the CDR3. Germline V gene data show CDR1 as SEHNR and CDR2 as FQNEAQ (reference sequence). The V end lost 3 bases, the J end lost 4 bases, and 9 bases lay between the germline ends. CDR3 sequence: CASSFEVGTEAFF. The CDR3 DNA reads TGTGCCAGCAGCTTCGAAGTGGGCACTGAAGCTTTCTTT.

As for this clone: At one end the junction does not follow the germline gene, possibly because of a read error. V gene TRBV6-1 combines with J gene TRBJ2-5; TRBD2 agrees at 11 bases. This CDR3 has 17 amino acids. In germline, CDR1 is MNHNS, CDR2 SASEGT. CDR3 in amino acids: CASSETREQGLAGISDF. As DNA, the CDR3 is TGTGCCAGCAGTGAAACCCGGGAACAAGGACTAGCGGGTATATCCGACTTC.

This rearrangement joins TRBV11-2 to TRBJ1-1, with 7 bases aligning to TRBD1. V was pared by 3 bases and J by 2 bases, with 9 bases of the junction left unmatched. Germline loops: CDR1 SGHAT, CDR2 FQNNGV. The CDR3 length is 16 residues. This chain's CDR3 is CASSLPTGSDNTEAFF. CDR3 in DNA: TGTGCCAGCAGCTTGCCGACAGGGTCGGATAACACTGAAGCTTTCTTT.

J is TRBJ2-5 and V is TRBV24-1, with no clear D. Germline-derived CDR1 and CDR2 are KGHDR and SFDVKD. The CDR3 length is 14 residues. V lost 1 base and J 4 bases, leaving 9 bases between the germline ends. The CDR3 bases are TGTGCCACCAGTGATTTTGGGGTACCAGAGACCCAGTACTTC. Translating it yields CATSDFGVPETQYF.

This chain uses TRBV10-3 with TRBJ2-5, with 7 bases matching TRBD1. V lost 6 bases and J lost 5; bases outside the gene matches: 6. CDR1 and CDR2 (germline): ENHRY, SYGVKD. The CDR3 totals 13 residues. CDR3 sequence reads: CAISRDRDETQYF. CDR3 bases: TGTGCCATCAGCCGCGACAGGGACGAGACCCAGTACTTC.

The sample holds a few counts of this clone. The CDR3 is CASSIMVLDEQYF. As DNA, the CDR3 is TGTGCCAGCAGCATCATGGTGTTAGACGAGCAGTACTTC. The rearrangement joins TRBV21-1 to TRBJ2-7; TRBD2 is the table's D call, not checked against the DNA. TRBV21-1 is described as a pseudogene. The CDR3 spans 13 residues.

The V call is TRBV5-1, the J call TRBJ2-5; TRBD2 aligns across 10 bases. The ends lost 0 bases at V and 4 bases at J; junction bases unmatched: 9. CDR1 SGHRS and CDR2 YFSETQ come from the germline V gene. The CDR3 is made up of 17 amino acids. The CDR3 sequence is CASSLASSGRWGETQYF. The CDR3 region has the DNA TGCGCCAGCAGCTTGGCCTCTAGCGGGAGATGGGGAGAGACCCAGTACTTC.

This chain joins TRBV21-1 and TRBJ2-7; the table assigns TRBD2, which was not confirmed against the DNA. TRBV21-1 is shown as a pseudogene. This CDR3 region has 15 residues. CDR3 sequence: CASSKVEREGYEQYF. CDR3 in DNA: TGTGCCAGCAGCAAAGTGGAGCGGGAGGGTTACGAGCAGTACTTC.

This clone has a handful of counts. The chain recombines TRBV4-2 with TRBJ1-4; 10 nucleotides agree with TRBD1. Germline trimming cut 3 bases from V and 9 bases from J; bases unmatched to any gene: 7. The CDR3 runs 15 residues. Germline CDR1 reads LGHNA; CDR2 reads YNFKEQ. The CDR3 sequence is CASSQGTGVGKKLFF. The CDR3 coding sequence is TGTGCCAGCAGCCAGGGGACAGGGGTTGGGAAAAAACTGTTTTTT.

The CDR3 DNA reads as TGCGCCAGCAGCTTGGAACTTAGCGGGAGTGAGCAGTTCTTC. Translated: CASSLELSGSEQFF. The chain combines TRBV5-1 with TRBJ2-1; 9 positions match TRBD2. Germline loops: CDR1 SGHRS, CDR2 YFSETQ. This CDR3 comprises 14 residues. After removal of 0 bases from V and 9 bases from J, the junction contained 4 bases not matched to a gene.

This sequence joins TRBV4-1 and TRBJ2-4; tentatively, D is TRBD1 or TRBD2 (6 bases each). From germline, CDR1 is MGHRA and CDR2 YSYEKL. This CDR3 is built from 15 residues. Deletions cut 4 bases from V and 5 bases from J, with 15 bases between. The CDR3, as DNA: TGCGCCAGCAGCCGCGGGACAACGCGGCAAAACATTCAGTACTTC. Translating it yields CASSRGTTRQNIQYF.

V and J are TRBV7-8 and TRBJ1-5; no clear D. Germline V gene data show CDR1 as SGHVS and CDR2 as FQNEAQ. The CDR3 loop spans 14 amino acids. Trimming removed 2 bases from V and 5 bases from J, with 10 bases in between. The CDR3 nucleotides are TGTGCCAGCAGCTTAAAGCTACCTGATCAGCCCCAGCATTTT. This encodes CASSLKLPDQPQHF.

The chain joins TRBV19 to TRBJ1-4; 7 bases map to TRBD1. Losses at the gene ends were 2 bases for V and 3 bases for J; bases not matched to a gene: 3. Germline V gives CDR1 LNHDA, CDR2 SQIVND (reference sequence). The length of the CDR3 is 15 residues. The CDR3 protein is CASSINRGPNEKLFF. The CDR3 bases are TGTGCCAGTAGTATAAACAGGGGACCTAATGAAAAACTGTTTTTT.

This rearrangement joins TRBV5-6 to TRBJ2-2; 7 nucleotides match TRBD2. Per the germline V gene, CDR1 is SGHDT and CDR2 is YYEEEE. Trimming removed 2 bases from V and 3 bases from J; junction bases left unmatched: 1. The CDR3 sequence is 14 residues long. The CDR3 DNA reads TGTGCCAGCAGCTTCAGCGGGGACACCGGGGAGCTGTTTTTT. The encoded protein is CASSFSGDTGELFF.

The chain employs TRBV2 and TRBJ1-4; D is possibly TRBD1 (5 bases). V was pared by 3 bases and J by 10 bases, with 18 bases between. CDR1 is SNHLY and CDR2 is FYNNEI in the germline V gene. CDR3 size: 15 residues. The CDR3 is CASSDPGESKVKLFF. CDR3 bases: TGTGCCAGCAGTGATCCGGGGGAATCGAAGGTAAAACTGTTTTTT.

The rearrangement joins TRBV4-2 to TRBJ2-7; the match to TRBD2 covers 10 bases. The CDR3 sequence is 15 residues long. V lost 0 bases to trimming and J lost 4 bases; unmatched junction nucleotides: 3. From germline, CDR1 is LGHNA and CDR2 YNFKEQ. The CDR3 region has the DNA TGTGCCAGCAGCCAAGACGGACTAGCGGATTACGAGCAGTACTTC. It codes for CASSQDGLADYEQYF.

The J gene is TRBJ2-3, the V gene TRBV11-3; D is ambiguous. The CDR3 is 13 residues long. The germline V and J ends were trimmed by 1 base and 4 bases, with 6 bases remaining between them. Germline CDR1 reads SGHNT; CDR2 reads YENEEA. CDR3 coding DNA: TGTGCCAGCAGCTTAGTCTGGGCAGATACGCAGTATTTT. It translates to CASSLVWADTQYF.

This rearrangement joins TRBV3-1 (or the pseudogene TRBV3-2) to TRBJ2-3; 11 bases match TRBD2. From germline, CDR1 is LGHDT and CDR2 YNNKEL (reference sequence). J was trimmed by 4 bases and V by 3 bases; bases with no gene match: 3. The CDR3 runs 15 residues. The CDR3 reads CASSQPGLAADTQYF. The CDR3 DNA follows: TGTGCCAGCAGCCAGCCGGGACTAGCGGCAGATACGCAGTATTTT.

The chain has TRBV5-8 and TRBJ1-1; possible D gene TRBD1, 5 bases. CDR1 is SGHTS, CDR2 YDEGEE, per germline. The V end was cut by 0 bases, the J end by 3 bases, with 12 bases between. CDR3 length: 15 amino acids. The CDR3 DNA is TGTGCCAGCAGCTTGGACCTGGGGGAGGACACTGAAGCTTTCTTT. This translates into CASSLDLGEDTEAFF.

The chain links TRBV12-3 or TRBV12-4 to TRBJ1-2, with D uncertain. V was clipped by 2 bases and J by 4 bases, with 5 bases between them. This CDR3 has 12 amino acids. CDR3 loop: CASSLYFYGYTF. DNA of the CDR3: TGTGCCAGCAGTTTATATTTCTATGGCTACACCTTC.

CDR3 amino acids: CASSLRWTHSGNTIYF. The CDR3 nucleotides read TGTGCCAGCAGCTTACGGTGGACACACTCTGGAAACACCATATATTTT. The chain employs TRBV11-1 and TRBJ1-3, with a weak D call TRBD1 (5 bases). Germline V lookup: CDR1 SGHAT, CDR2 FQDESV (reference sequence). V lost 2 bases to trimming and J lost 0 bases, with 11 bases between them. CDR3 length: 16 amino acids.

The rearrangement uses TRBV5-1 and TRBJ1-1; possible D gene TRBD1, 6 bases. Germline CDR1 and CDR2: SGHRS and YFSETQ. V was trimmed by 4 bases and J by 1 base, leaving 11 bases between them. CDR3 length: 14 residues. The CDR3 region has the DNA TGCGCCAGCAGCGCCATGACAGGGAACACTGAAGCTTTCTTT. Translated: CASSAMTGNTEAFF.

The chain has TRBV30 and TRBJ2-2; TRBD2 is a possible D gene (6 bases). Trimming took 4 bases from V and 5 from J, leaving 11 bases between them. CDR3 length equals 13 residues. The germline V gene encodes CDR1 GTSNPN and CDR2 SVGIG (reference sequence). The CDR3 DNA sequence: TGTGCCTGGAAGTCGGCGGGGACCGGGGAGCTGTTTTTT. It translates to CAWKSAGTGELFF.

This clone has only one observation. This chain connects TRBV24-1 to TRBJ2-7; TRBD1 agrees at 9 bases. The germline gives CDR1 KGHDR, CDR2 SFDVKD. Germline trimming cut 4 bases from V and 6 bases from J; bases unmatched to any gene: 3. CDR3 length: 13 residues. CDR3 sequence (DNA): TGTGCCACCAGTGACTGGACAGGGGCCGAGCAGTACTTC. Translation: CATSDWTGAEQYF.

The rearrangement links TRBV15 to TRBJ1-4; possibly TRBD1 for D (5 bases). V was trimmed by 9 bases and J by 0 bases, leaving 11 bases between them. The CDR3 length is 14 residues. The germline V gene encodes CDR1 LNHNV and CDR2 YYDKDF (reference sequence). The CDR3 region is CATGWGATNEKLFF. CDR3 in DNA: TGTGCCACGGGGTGGGGGGCAACTAATGAAAAACTGTTTTTT.

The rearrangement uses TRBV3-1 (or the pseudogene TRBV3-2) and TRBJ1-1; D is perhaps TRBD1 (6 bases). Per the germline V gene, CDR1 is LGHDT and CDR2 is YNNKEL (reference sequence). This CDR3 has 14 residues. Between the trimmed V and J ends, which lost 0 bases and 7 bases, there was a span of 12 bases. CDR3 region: CASSQETGRSEAFF. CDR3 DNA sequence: TGTGCCAGCAGCCAAGAAACAGGGAGAAGTGAAGCTTTCTTT.

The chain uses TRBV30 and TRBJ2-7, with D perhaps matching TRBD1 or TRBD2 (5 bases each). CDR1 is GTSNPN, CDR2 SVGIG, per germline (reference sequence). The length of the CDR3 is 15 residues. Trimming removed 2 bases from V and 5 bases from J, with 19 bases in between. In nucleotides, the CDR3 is TGTGCCTGGAGTCGAACTTTAGCGAGGGGAGACGAGCAGTACTTC. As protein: CAWSRTLARGDEQYF.